Below are 30 T cell receptor beta chains sequenced from a single sample in a study of neoadjuvant nivolumab and ipilimumab in lung cancer (dated by TCRdb to the early 2020s). The sample's time point, from its label and the paper: pretherapy, before neoadjuvant immune checkpoint inhibitors. Preparation of the library involved the immunoSEQ multiplex PCR assay. Drawn from immuneACCESS, this table holds only the in-frame rearrangements with V and J called that TCRdb kept. Clones are partly lost; checked studies trace under half to an unresolved V gene and leave the rest unexplained. The sample includes approximately 1,500 clones, with 60% to 80% observed a single time. More than 2.5% of the sample rests with the top ten. Here the sequenced sample was tumor tissue, taken before neoadjuvant nivolumab, alone or with ipilimumab. These receptors came from an adult with non-small cell lung cancer.

The chain couples TRBV23-1 to TRBJ1-2; 7 positions agree with TRBD1. Being an ORF, TRBV23-1 has a function that is uncertain. Trimming took 0 bases from V and 4 from J; bases not matched to a gene: 14. The CDR3 spans 18 residues. The CDR3 DNA reads as TGCGCCAGCAGTCAATCGTTGAGGGGGCCCCGGGACAGCTATGGCTACACCTTC. It encodes CASSQSLRGPRDSYGYTF.

The V and J genes are TRBV9 and TRBJ1-3; D remains unclear. Trimming took off 3 bases at V and 4 bases at J, with 5 bases between the two ends. The CDR3 runs to 12 residues. Germline CDR1 reads SGDLS; CDR2 reads YYNGEE. The CDR3 sequence: CASSGRGNTIYF. CDR3 coding DNA: TGTGCCAGCAGCGGGAGAGGAAACACCATATATTTT.

The V and J genes are TRBV9 and TRBJ2-2, with 11 bases lining up with TRBD2. The CDR3 has 16 residues. Germline V gene sequence: CDR1 SGDLS, CDR2 YYNGEE. J was trimmed by 4 bases and V by 1 base; bases with no gene match: 3. As DNA, the CDR3 is TGTGCCAGCAGCGTAACTAGCGGGAGATTCACCGGGGAGCTGTTTTTT. Protein sequence: CASSVTSGRFTGELFF.

The chain has TRBV19 and TRBJ2-1; 10 bases match TRBD2. CDR3 size: 15 residues. V lost 7 bases and J lost 4; bases outside the gene matches: 7. Germline CDR1 reads LNHDA; CDR2 reads SQIVND (reference sequence). CDR3 coding DNA: TGTGCCAGTACTGTAGCGGGAGGCCTGTACAATGAGCAGTTCTTC. This codes for CASTVAGGLYNEQFF. Complete variable domain (other parts from reference TRBV19 and TRBJ2-1): DGGITQSPKYLFRKEGQNVTLSCEQNLNHDAMYWYRQDPGQGLRLIYYSQIVNDFQKGDIAEGYSVSREKKESFPLTVTSAQKNPTAFYLCASTVAGGLYNEQFFGPGTRLTVL.

J is TRBJ2-7 and V is TRBV7-2; D is unresolved. The length of the CDR3 is 13 residues. Looked up from germline, CDR1 is SGHTA and CDR2 is FQGNSA. V dropped 5 bases and J dropped 0 bases, with 8 bases sitting between them. CDR3 coding DNA: TGTGCCAGCAGCCAGGAGAGCTCCTACGAGCAGTACTTC. Amino acids: CASSQESSYEQYF.

CDR3 in amino acids: CASSVEAWSTDTQYF. CDR3 DNA: TGTGCCAGCAGCGTAGAAGCGTGGAGCACAGATACGCAGTATTTT. V is TRBV9 and J is TRBJ2-3; the D is unclear. There are 15 residues in the CDR3. The germline V gene has CDR1 SGDLS and CDR2 YYNGEE. Trimming took 0 bases from V and 0 from J, leaving 8 bases between them.

The chain links TRBV4-1 to TRBJ2-5, with 7 bases matching TRBD2. This CDR3 has 17 amino acids. The J segment lost 6 bases and the V segment lost 0 bases, leaving 13 bases of the junction unmatched. The germline gives CDR1 MGHRA, CDR2 YSYEKL. Here the CDR3 DNA reads TGCGCCAGCAGCCAAGATGGGGCAGGGAGGGAGGCGAAGACCCAGTACTTC. Translating it yields CASSQDGAGREAKTQYF.

The rearrangement links TRBV5-1 to TRBJ2-1; 7 bases fit TRBD1. The CDR3 runs to 15 residues. Trimming removed 4 bases from V and 1 base from J; junction bases left unmatched: 5. CDR1 is SGHRS and CDR2 is YFSETQ in the germline V gene. The CDR3 is CASSPRQGSYNEQFF. The CDR3 region has the DNA TGCGCCAGCAGCCCTAGACAGGGTTCCTACAATGAGCAGTTCTTC. Full variable domain (outside the CDR3, taken from reference TRBV5-1 and TRBJ2-1): KAGVTQTPRYLIKTRGQQVTLSCSPISGHRSVSWYQQTPGQGLQFLFEYFSETQRNKGNFPGRFSGRQFSNSRSEMNVSTLELGDSALYLCASSPRQGSYNEQFFGPGTRLTVL.

The gene calls are TRBV10-2 and TRBJ2-7, with 11 bases lining up with TRBD2. J was trimmed by 0 bases and V by 7 bases; bases with no gene match: 5. The length of the CDR3 is 15 residues. Germline CDR1 reads WSHSY; CDR2 reads SAAADI. CDR3: CASISGTSGSYEQYF. CDR3 nucleotide sequence: TGCGCCAGCATTTCCGGGACTAGCGGCTCCTACGAGCAGTACTTC.

This clone was detected only once. The J gene is TRBJ2-3, the V gene TRBV5-3, with TRBD1 matching 8 bases. TRBV5-3 is treated as an ORF (open reading frame) with a function not yet certain. With V trimmed by 0 bases and J by 6 bases, 3 bases remained unmatched. The CDR3 contains 14 residues. CDR3: CARSLDRGRDTQYF. CDR3 nucleotide sequence: TGTGCCAGAAGCTTGGACAGGGGGAGGGATACGCAGTATTTT.

The V gene is TRBV28, the J gene TRBJ2-3; possible D gene TRBD2, 6 bases. With 5 bases removed from V and 6 bases from J, the gap between germline ends came to 24 bases. The germline gives CDR1 MDHEN, CDR2 SYDVKM. This CDR3 contains 17 residues. CDR3 nucleotide sequence: TGTGCCAGCAGTCCCTCCGGGGGACTCGATTTTTTCGATACGCAGTATTTT. Translation gives CASSPSGGLDFFDTQYF.

The rearrangement links TRBV28 to TRBJ1-1; 10 nucleotides match TRBD1. Trimming at V came to 2 bases and at J to 8 bases, leaving 5 bases not matched to a gene. The CDR3 runs 14 residues. The germline gives CDR1 MDHEN, CDR2 SYDVKM. CDR3: CASSLDRGHWEAFF. The CDR3, as DNA: TGTGCCAGCAGTTTAGACAGGGGGCATTGGGAAGCTTTCTTT. The full variable domain, its missing parts supplied by reference TRBV28 and TRBJ1-1, is DVKVTQSSRYLVKRTGEKVFLECVQDMDHENMFWYRQDPGLGLRLIYFSYDVKMKEKGDIPEGYSVSREKKERFSLILESASTNQTSMYLCASSLDRGHWEAFFGQGTRLTVV.

This chain links TRBV5-5 with TRBJ2-7, with 7 nucleotides matching TRBD1. V shed 4 bases and J 0 bases; nucleotides not matched to a gene: 10. The CDR3 sequence is 16 residues long. CDR1 SGHKS and CDR2 YYEKEE come from the germline V gene (reference sequence). The CDR3 sequence: CASSDSPGQSSYEQYF. CDR3 coding DNA: TGTGCCAGCAGCGATTCCCCGGGACAGAGCTCCTACGAGCAGTACTTC.

The chain uses TRBV15 and TRBJ2-1; TRBD2 matches at 10 bases. This CDR3 spans 18 amino acids. The V gene's germline CDR1 is LNHNV and CDR2 YYDKDF (reference sequence). Trimming at V came to 1 base and at J to 7 bases, leaving 13 bases not matched to a gene. CDR3 in DNA: TGTGCCACCAGCAGAGTGGGGGGGGCTAGCGGGAGATCTAATGAGCAGTTCTTC. Its protein product is CATSRVGGASGRSNEQFF.

The chain employs TRBV6-5 and TRBJ2-3; tentatively, D is TRBD1 (6 bases). This CDR3 is built from 15 residues. Germline CDR1 is MNHEY and CDR2 is SVGAGI. The ends were cut back, 4 bases at V and 0 bases at J, with 11 bases in the middle. The CDR3 spells CASSLTGSSTDTQYF. CDR3 in DNA: TGTGCCAGCAGTTTGACAGGCTCTAGCACAGATACGCAGTATTTT.

The rearrangement uses TRBV9 and TRBJ1-5; tentatively, D is TRBD1 (6 bases). CDR1 and CDR2 (germline): SGDLS, YYNGEE. V lost 0 bases and J lost 7, with 14 bases in between. There are 15 residues in the CDR3. The CDR3 coding sequence is TGTGCCAGCAGCGTAGGTGGCAGGGGATACCAGCCCCAGCATTTT. Amino acid sequence: CASSVGGRGYQPQHF.

The chain combines TRBV7-2 with TRBJ1-2; D is perhaps TRBD1 (6 bases). CDR1 and CDR2 (germline): SGHTA, FQGNSA. The V end lost 8 bases, the J end lost 4 bases, and 17 bases lay between the germline ends. There are 14 residues in the CDR3. The CDR3 nucleotides read TGTGCCAGCCGTGGATCAGGGGCGGGCTATGGCTACACCTTC. This encodes CASRGSGAGYGYTF.

CDR3 amino acids: CASSLDAQETQYF. CDR3 coding DNA: TGCGCCAGCAGCTTGGACGCCCAAGAGACCCAGTACTTC. The V gene is TRBV5-1, the J gene TRBJ2-5; D remains unclear. The V gene lost 0 bases and the J gene lost 1 base, with 4 bases spanning the gap. The CDR3 extends over 13 amino acids. Looked up from germline, CDR1 is SGHRS and CDR2 is YFSETQ.

The rearrangement links TRBV9 to TRBJ1-5; D remains unclear. The V and J ends lost 5 bases and 0 bases respectively, with 12 bases between them. This CDR3 comprises 15 residues. Germline loops: CDR1 SGDLS, CDR2 YYNGEE. Written as DNA, the CDR3 is TGTGCCAGCAGTCCTCAGGAATATAGCAATCAGCCCCAGCATTTT. Protein product: CASSPQEYSNQPQHF.

The chain recombines TRBV29-1 with TRBJ2-1, with 8 nucleotides matching TRBD2. Losses at the gene ends were 7 bases for V and 3 bases for J; bases not matched to a gene: 8. Per germline, CDR1 SQVTM and CDR2 ANQGSEA. This CDR3 is built from 14 residues. CDR3 nucleotide sequence: TGCAGCGACGCCGGGACTAGAGGCTACAATGAGCAGTTCTTC. It codes for CSDAGTRGYNEQFF.

This chain links TRBV13 with TRBJ2-1, with 11 bases fitting TRBD2. The CDR3 consists of 14 residues. The V segment lost 3 bases and the J segment 6 bases; nucleotides outside the gene matches: 1. The V gene's germline CDR1 is PRHDT and CDR2 FYEKMQ (reference sequence). CDR3 DNA sequence: TGTGCCAGCAGCTTGGGACTAGCGGTCAATGAGCAGTTCTTC. Protein: CASSLGLAVNEQFF.

This rearrangement joins TRBV21-1 to TRBJ1-1. TRBV21-1 is tagged as a pseudogene. The CDR3 has 17 residues. CDR3 sequence: CASSQKRGQGKDTEAFF. The CDR3, as DNA: TGTGCCAGCAGCCAAAAGCGGGGGCAGGGTAAGGACACTGAAGCTTTCTTT.

The rearrangement uses TRBV5-1 and TRBJ1-4, with 7 bases lining up with TRBD1. Germline V gives CDR1 SGHRS, CDR2 YFSETQ. This CDR3 has 16 residues. With 1 base clipped from V and 0 bases from J, the junction kept 3 bases outside the gene matches. This CDR3 reads CASSLSGTATNEKLFF. CDR3 nucleotide sequence: TGCGCCAGCAGCTTGTCCGGGACAGCAACTAATGAAAAACTGTTTTTT.

The chain uses TRBV5-6 and TRBJ2-7; TRBD1 is a possible D gene (5 bases). Germline V CDR1 and CDR2: SGHDT, YYEEEE. The V end was cut by 5 bases, the J end by 0 bases, with 12 bases between. The CDR3 contains 14 residues. The CDR3 DNA follows: TGTGCCAGCAGGGCAGGGTATAGCTCCTACGAGCAGTACTTC. Its protein product is CASRAGYSSYEQYF.

This chain connects TRBV14 to TRBJ2-7; D may be TRBD1 or TRBD2 (6 bases each). There are 17 residues in the CDR3. The V end was cut by 1 base, the J end by 0 bases, with 16 bases between. Germline assignment: CDR1 SGHDN and CDR2 FVKESK. In DNA, the CDR3 is TGTGCCAGCAGCCAAGGCTCCGGGGGCCTTAACTCCTACGAGCAGTACTTC. Translated, it gives CASSQGSGGLNSYEQYF. The entire variable domain, with the rest obtained from reference TRBV14 and TRBJ2-7, is as follows: EAGVTQFPSHSVIEKGQTVTLRCDPISGHDNLYWYRRVMGKEIKFLLHFVKESKQDESGMPNNRFLAERTGGTYSTLKVQPAELEDSGVYFCASSQGSGGLNSYEQYFGPGTRLTVT.

The CDR3 is CASSHGGGLAREQYF. The DNA of the CDR3 is TGTGCCAGCAGCCACGGGGGAGGACTCGCCCGAGAGCAGTACTTC. The rearrangement joins TRBV7-2 to TRBJ2-7; a possible D gene is TRBD2 (6 bases). This CDR3 region has 15 residues. Germline V gives CDR1 SGHTA, CDR2 FQGNSA. Trimming left V 5 bases short and J 7 bases short, with 21 bases between.

The chain has TRBV20-1 and TRBJ2-1; D unclear. Germline V gene sequence: CDR1 DFQATT, CDR2 SNEGSKA (reference sequence). The germline V and J ends were trimmed by 5 bases and 7 bases, with 3 bases remaining between them. This CDR3 region has 9 residues. The CDR3 sequence: CSASNEQFF. CDR3 nucleotide sequence: TGCAGTGCTTCTAATGAGCAGTTCTTC.

The chain employs TRBV7-9 and TRBJ2-1; D is perhaps TRBD1 (6 bases). Trimming stripped 5 bases from V and 7 bases from J, with 12 bases between. The germline V gene has CDR1 SEHNR and CDR2 FQNEAQ (reference sequence). This CDR3 spans 13 amino acids. CDR3 sequence reads: CASSLQGRNEQFF. As DNA, the CDR3 is TGTGCCAGCAGCCTACAGGGTAGGAATGAGCAGTTCTTC.

The chain has TRBV7-2 and TRBJ1-5; 7 bases line up with TRBD1. The CDR3 has 15 residues. V was clipped by 1 base and J by 2 bases; unmatched bases: 2. Germline CDR1 SGHTA, CDR2 FQGNSA. The DNA of the CDR3 is TGTGCCAGCAGCTTAGTAGGACAGGGCAATCAGCCCCAGCATTTT. This encodes CASSLVGQGNQPQHF.

This chain joins TRBV9 and TRBJ1-2; weak D call: TRBD1 (6 bases). V dropped 4 bases and J dropped 3 bases, with 16 bases sitting between them. CDR3 length: 15 residues. Germline V gene sequence: CDR1 SGDLS, CDR2 YYNGEE. The CDR3 coding sequence is TGTGCCAGCAGCTCCAAACGGGGGGGCGACTATGGCTACACCTTC. This codes for CASSSKRGGDYGYTF.